The rows below give T cell receptor beta chains drawn from one sample of a study of T cell repertoires in cytomegalovirus infection. TCRdb reanalysed the reads using MiXCR and keeps one entry per CDR3 protein. The profile covers fewer than 400,000 distinct CDR3 sequences, with 15% to 20% appearing a single time and roughly 8.7% taken by the ten largest. The specimen was PBMCs. These receptors originate from a human donor in good health (CMV status not recorded). Some clones in this sample may be carry-over from other donors' samples. The CDR3 runs from the conserved cysteine through the conserved F or W. D genes are given only for firm matches. The size entry is marked missing in some rows and otherwise reads once, few, many or a size class.

abundance | d_gene | j_gene | v_gene | CDR3aa | CDR3nt
many | . | TRBJ1-1 | TRBV12-3/TRBV12-4 | CASSDLWGQPNTEAFF | TGTGCCAGCAGTGACCTCTGGGGCCAGCCGAACACTGAAGCTTTCTTT
many | . | TRBJ2-5 | TRBV20-1 | CSARWPLTETQYF | TGCAGTGCTAGATGGCCCCTTACAGAGACCCAGTACTTC
. | TRBD2 | TRBJ2-3 | TRBV11-3 | CASSLVPPGTSKDTQYF | TGTGCCAGCAGCTTAGTGCCCCCTGGGACTAGCAAAGATACGCAGTATTTT
many | . | TRBJ2-1 | TRBV7-9 | CASSLVEGRHNEQFF | TGTGCCAGCAGCTTAGTGGAAGGGAGGCACAATGAGCAGTTCTTC
. | TRBD1 | TRBJ2-1 | TRBV20-1 | CSASGTGGFDNEQFF | TGCAGTGCCTCTGGAACAGGGGGCTTCGACAATGAGCAGTTCTTC
. | . | TRBJ2-2 | TRBV7-2 | CANRAASSAGELFF | TGTGCCAACCGAGCGGCGTCGTCCGCCGGGGAGCTGTTTTTT
few | . | TRBJ2-1 | TRBV12-5 | CASGLGPYNEQFF | TGTGCTAGTGGTTTGGGGCCTTACAATGAGCAGTTCTTC
. | . | TRBJ1-5 | TRBV4-1 | CASSQVLGDQPQHF | TGCGCCAGCAGCCAAGTTTTGGGGGATCAGCCCCAGCATTTT
few | . | TRBJ2-3 | TRBV10-3 | CAISEETDTQYF | TGTGCCATCAGTGAAGAGACAGATACGCAGTATTTT
many | TRBD2 | TRBJ2-3 | TRBV7-2 | CASSLALAGGTDTQYF | TGTGCCAGCAGCTTAGCTCTAGCGGGGGGCACAGATACGCAGTATTTT
. | . | TRBJ2-5 | TRBV28 | CASSLFYQETQYF | TGTGCCAGCAGTTTATTCTACCAAGAGACCCAGTACTTC